One and the same sample provided the 24 T cell receptor beta chains below, sequenced in a study of blood T cells in healthy people across ages. The use of a sample-barcoded 5' primer and a J-beta primer mix characterized a second PCR of roughly 6 to 11 cycles. TCRdb called the 5' RACE reads again in MiXCR, with one record for every CDR3 protein. The data show approximately 1,700,000 distinct CDR3 sequences, roughly two fifths seen once. Sequencing was done on a sample of blood. These receptors were obtained from a human donor in good health.

This rearrangement joins TRBV7-9 to TRBJ2-4, with 7 bases that match TRBD2. This CDR3 has 12 amino acids. Trimming at V came to 5 bases and at J to 12 bases, leaving 7 bases not matched to a gene. From germline, CDR1 is SEHNR and CDR2 FQNEAQ (reference sequence). The CDR3 nucleotides read TGTGCCAGCAGCCACGCTTCGGGGGGTCAGTACTTC. Its translation: CASSHASGGQYF. Together with reference TRBV7-9 and TRBJ2-4, the CDR3 gives the full variable domain: DTGVSQNPRHKITKRGQNVTFRCDPISEHNRLYWYRQTLGQGPEFLTYFQNEAQLEKSRLLSDRFSAERPKGSFSTLEIQRTEQGDSAMYLCASSHASGGQYFGAGTRLSVL.

The chain couples TRBV3-1 to TRBJ2-7; D is unclear. CDR3 length: 14 amino acids. Trimming took 0 bases from V and 3 from J, leaving 9 bases between them. Germline V gene lookup returns CDR1 LGHDT and CDR2 YNNKEL (reference sequence). CDR3 nucleotides: TGTGCCAGCAGCCAAGATATGAGTTTCTACGAGCAGTACTTC. Translating it yields CASSQDMSFYEQYF.

This chain uses TRBV7-9 with TRBJ2-1, with 7 bases that match TRBD2. The CDR3 runs 15 residues. Trimming cost V 6 bases and J 8 bases; bases outside gene matches: 13. In germline, CDR1 is SEHNR, CDR2 FQNEAQ (reference sequence). This chain's CDR3 is CASSPGTILWDEQFF. DNA for the CDR3: TGTGCCAGCAGTCCCGGGACTATTCTTTGGGATGAGCAGTTCTTC. The variable domain in full, with the rest retrieved from reference TRBV7-9 and TRBJ2-1, is DTGVSQNPRHKITKRGQNVTFRCDPISEHNRLYWYRQTLGQGPEFLTYFQNEAQLEKSRLLSDRFSAERPKGSFSTLEIQRTEQGDSAMYLCASSPGTILWDEQFFGPGTRLTVL.

This clonotype was observed a handful of times. The V and J genes are TRBV5-1 and TRBJ1-2; D not resolved. The V gene's germline CDR1 is SGHRS and CDR2 YFSETQ. The V and J ends lost 4 bases and 0 bases respectively, with 10 bases between them. The CDR3 spans 14 residues. DNA for the CDR3: TGCGCCAGCAGCCCGGACCCCACTAACTATGGCTACACCTTC. This sequence encodes CASSPDPTNYGYTF.

V and J are TRBV4-1 and TRBJ2-7, with 15 positions matching TRBD2. Germline CDR1 is MGHRA and CDR2 is YSYEKL. There are 16 residues in the CDR3. Trimming took 3 bases from V and 6 from J; bases not matched to a gene: 6. The CDR3 nucleotides read TGCGCCAGCAGCCACGGACTAGCGGGGGGGCCGAGCGAGCAGTACTTC. Translation gives CASSHGLAGGPSEQYF.

V gene TRBV29-1 combines with J gene TRBJ1-1; D is possibly TRBD1 (5 bases). The CDR3 totals 13 residues. Germline V gene data show CDR1 as SQVTM and CDR2 as ANQGSEA. The ends were cut back, 4 bases at V and 0 bases at J, with 9 bases in the middle. CDR3 in DNA: TGCAGCGTTGGGGGGGAGCTGAACACTGAAGCTTTCTTT. The encoded protein is CSVGGELNTEAFF.

This clonotype showed up just once. The genes are TRBV20-1 and TRBJ1-3; 9 positions match TRBD1. J was trimmed by 3 bases and V by 1 base; bases with no gene match: 7. This CDR3 region has 16 residues. In germline, CDR1 is DFQATT, CDR2 SNEGSKA (reference sequence). The CDR3 spells CSARVRGQGFGNTIYF. CDR3 nucleotide sequence: TGCAGTGCTAGAGTCAGGGGACAGGGATTTGGAAACACCATATATTTT.

The J gene is TRBJ2-5, the V gene TRBV5-4; D remains ambiguous. Germline values: CDR1 SGHNT, CDR2 YYREEE (reference sequence). This CDR3 region has 13 residues. The V and J ends lost 5 bases and 0 bases respectively, with 8 bases between them. CDR3 residues: CASRPGYQETQYF. In DNA, the CDR3 is TGTGCCAGCAGGCCCGGGTACCAAGAGACCCAGTACTTC. Full variable domain (missing parts from reference TRBV5-4 and TRBJ2-5): ETGVTQSPTHLIKTRGQQVTLRCSSQSGHNTVSWYQQALGQGPQFIFQYYREEENGRGNFPPRFSGLQFPNYSSELNVNALELDDSALYLCASRPGYQETQYFGPGTRLLVL.

The sample holds a few counts of this clonotype. Written as DNA, the CDR3 is TGTGCCAGCAGTTCTCAGGGGGGGCAAGGGTATGGCTACACCTTC. Amino acid sequence: CASSSQGGQGYGYTF. The chain carries TRBV7-2 and TRBJ1-2; the match to TRBD1 covers 7 bases. In germline, CDR1 is SGHTA, CDR2 FQGNSA. Germline trimming cut 6 bases from V and 5 bases from J; bases unmatched to any gene: 12. The length of the CDR3 is 15 residues.

In this sample, this clonotype turned up a few times. The V and J genes are TRBV20-1 and TRBJ2-5; a weak D match, TRBD1 (8 bases). This CDR3 is built from 15 residues. In germline, CDR1 is DFQATT, CDR2 SNEGSKA (reference sequence). Trimming shortened V by 3 bases and J by 2 bases, and 16 bases separated the two germline ends. The CDR3 loop reads CSARVSGTGQETQYF. CDR3 DNA: TGCAGTGCTAGGGTCAGCGGGACAGGACAAGAGACCCAGTACTTC.

The V call is TRBV10-3, the J call TRBJ2-5; 8 nucleotides line up with TRBD1. The J call may be mistaken, given a closer DNA end match to TRBJ2-7. CDR1 is ENHRY and CDR2 is SYGVKD in the germline V gene. This CDR3 spans 13 amino acids. The CDR3 sequence is CAIRGGQVYEQYF. The CDR3, as DNA: TGTGCCATCAGGGGGGGACAGGTGTACGAGCAGTACTTC.

The chain carries TRBV5-1 and TRBJ2-5; D perhaps matches TRBD1 (5 bases). The CDR3 length is 16 residues. V was cut by 0 bases and J by 2 bases, with 14 bases left in between. Germline-derived CDR1 and CDR2 are SGHRS and YFSETQ. CDR3 sequence: CASSLGILTVQETQYF. The CDR3 DNA sequence: TGCGCCAGCAGCTTGGGGATACTGACAGTACAAGAGACCCAGTACTTC.

The chain uses TRBV2 and TRBJ2-7, with a weak D call TRBD1 (6 bases). CDR1 is SNHLY, CDR2 FYNNEI, per germline. The CDR3 spans 15 residues. V was pared by 1 base and J by 9 bases, with 19 bases between. Here the CDR3 reads CASSEENRDEAVQYF. The CDR3 bases are TGTGCCAGCAGTGAAGAAAACAGGGATGAGGCGGTGCAGTACTTC.

The V and J genes are TRBV20-1 and TRBJ1-6; D is unresolved. This CDR3 spans 12 amino acids. Germline-derived CDR1 and CDR2 are DFQATT and SNEGSKA (reference sequence). The V gene lost 0 bases and the J gene lost 8 bases, with 5 bases spanning the gap. This chain's CDR3 is CSARDLDSPLHF. CDR3 sequence (DNA): TGCAGTGCTAGAGATCTGGATTCACCCCTCCACTTT.

The chain carries TRBV6-1 and TRBJ2-1; D might be TRBD1 (5 bases). Trimming pared 3 bases from V and 4 bases from J, leaving 13 bases between. The germline CDR1 and CDR2 sequences are MNHNS and SASEGT. The CDR3 extends over 15 amino acids. In DNA, the CDR3 is TGTGCCAGCAGTGAGTATCGGCAGGGATACAATGAGCAGTTCTTC. It encodes CASSEYRQGYNEQFF.

This chain links TRBV12-3 or TRBV12-4 with TRBJ1-1; possible D gene TRBD1, 5 bases. The CDR3 extends over 16 amino acids. Trimming took off 3 bases at V and 6 bases at J, with 20 bases between the two ends. The DNA for the CDR3 is TGTGCCAGCAGTTTCCCCAGAGTGTCAGGGCTCGCTGAAGCTTTCTTT. The encoded protein is CASSFPRVSGLAEAFF.

The chain has TRBV15 and TRBJ2-5, with 8 bases identical to TRBD2. Trimming cost V 5 bases and J 1 base; bases outside gene matches: 6. This CDR3 has 15 residues. Germline V gene sequence: CDR1 LNHNV, CDR2 YYDKDF (reference sequence). CDR3 DNA: TGTGCCACCAGCGACATGGCGGGGGGCCAAGAGACCCAGTACTTC. Its protein product is CATSDMAGGQETQYF.

This chain links TRBV5-5 with TRBJ2-5; D call uncertain. The CDR3 sequence is 15 residues long. Trimming removed 0 bases at V and 1 base at J, with 10 bases between. In germline, CDR1 is SGHKS, CDR2 YYEKEE (reference sequence). The CDR3 is CASSLGRLSQETQYF. The CDR3 nucleotides are TGTGCCAGCAGCTTGGGTAGGCTGTCCCAAGAGACCCAGTACTTC. The complete variable domain, with remaining parts taken from reference TRBV5-5 and TRBJ2-5, reads DAGVTQSPTHLIKTRGQQVTLRCSPISGHKSVSWYQQVLGQGPQFIFQYYEKEERGRGNFPDRFSARQFPNYSSELNVNALLLGDSALYLCASSLGRLSQETQYFGPGTRLLVL.

This chain uses TRBV4-2 with TRBJ1-4; D is uncertain. This CDR3 is built from 17 residues. Germline V lookup: CDR1 LGHNA, CDR2 YNFKEQ. This chain's CDR3 is CAGSQDHGPDRLGKLFF. The CDR3, as DNA: TGTGCTGGCAGCCAGGACCATGGACCGGACCGCTTAGGAAAACTGTTTTTT.

The chain combines TRBV4-1 with TRBJ1-2; TRBD1 aligns across 7 bases. This CDR3 has 16 amino acids. Germline trimming cut 2 bases from V and 6 bases from J; bases unmatched to any gene: 12. In germline, CDR1 is MGHRA, CDR2 YSYEKL. CDR3 DNA: TGCGCCAGCAGCCAAATCAGGAGACAGGGAGGCCATGGCTACACCTTC. Translating gives CASSQIRRQGGHGYTF.

The V and J genes are TRBV5-5 and TRBJ2-1; TRBD1 matches 8 bases. V was pared by 4 bases and J by 5 bases, with 8 bases of the junction left unmatched. This CDR3 spans 15 amino acids. Germline-derived CDR1 and CDR2 are SGHKS and YYEKEE (reference sequence). CDR3 bases: TGTGCCAGCAGCCCCCCGCAGACAGGGGACAATGAGCAGTTCTTC. Translation: CASSPPQTGDNEQFF.

This clonotype was seen more than once but under ten times. The rearrangement uses TRBV5-5 and TRBJ2-3, with D hard to call. Trimming took 1 base from V and 0 from J, leaving 9 bases between them. The germline V gene encodes CDR1 SGHKS and CDR2 YYEKEE (reference sequence). This CDR3 has 15 residues. CDR3 amino acids: CASSLLVQSTDTQYF. In DNA, the CDR3 is TGTGCCAGCAGCTTGTTAGTACAGAGCACAGATACGCAGTATTTT.

This clonotype showed up just once. This chain joins TRBV20-1 and TRBJ1-5; possibly TRBD1 for D (6 bases). Trimming cost V 0 bases and J 1 base, with 13 bases left between them. There are 16 residues in the CDR3. Looked up from germline, CDR1 is DFQATT and CDR2 is SNEGSKA (reference sequence). The CDR3: CSARDPWQGSNQPQHF. CDR3 sequence (DNA): TGCAGTGCTAGAGACCCCTGGCAGGGGAGCAATCAGCCCCAGCATTTT.

Only a few counts were recorded for this clonotype. J is TRBJ2-1 and V is TRBV10-3; D gene uncertain. The CDR3 covers 12 residues. V was shortened by 5 bases and J by 5 bases, with 7 bases between the two germline ends. CDR1 and CDR2 (germline): ENHRY, SYGVKD. As DNA, the CDR3 is TGTGCCATCAGTTCAGACGACAATGAGCAGTTCTTC. Translation: CAISSDDNEQFF.